This entry concerns a single T cell receptor (beta chain). Its target is unknown. Germline values: CDR1 MGHRA, CDR2 YSYEKL. CDR3 size: 14 residues. V was clipped by 4 bases and J by 5 bases, with 9 bases between them. The data were taken from a study of STAT3 mutations in large granular lymphocyte leukemia. The study's findings and limits: Samples missed the first appearance of the clone. In several patients, dominant TCR clone burden exceeded STAT3 mutant burden, suggesting STAT3 mutation arose secondarily. In T-cell large granular lymphocyte leukemia, about half of patients showed multiple immunodominant subclonotypes.

Sequenced by immunoSEQ multiplex PCR; TCRdb stores in-frame clones only, minus some. Seen here are 25,000 to 40,000 clones, approximately 86% observed once, and the top ten hold roughly an eighth. The source of this sequence is a man aged 60 to 69 with T-cell large granular lymphocyte leukemia. Some clones in this sample may be carry-over from other donors' samples. This chain links TRBV4-1 with TRBJ1-6; D may be TRBD1 (6 bases). Sequencing was performed on peripheral blood mononuclear cells. CDR3 sequence: CASSRGGDNSPLHF. CDR3 in DNA: TGCGCCAGCAGCCGAGGGGGGGATAATTCACCCCTCCACTTT.